What follows is one TCR beta chain and its context. What it binds is not known. These data originate in a study of OX40 agonist ivuxolimab in advanced cancers. Overall study context: The study gave patients intravenous ivuxolimab at 0.01 to 10 mg/kg every 2 weeks. Dose-escalation cases comprised hepatocellular carcinoma, melanoma, renal cell or head and neck cancer.

With autoimmune disease history or systemic immunosuppression, patients were excluded. Regarding the study as a whole: Among T cells, CD8+ cells averaged more expanded clones than CD4+ cells.

Assay used: immunoSEQ multiplex PCR; TCRdb lists only in-frame clones, some missing. The sample consists of 40,000 to 45,000 clones, about 81% of them appearing once. Germline loops: CDR1 SGHTS, CDR2 YDEGEE. The germline V and J ends were trimmed by 6 bases and 5 bases, with 8 bases remaining between them. This CDR3 comprises 11 residues. The sample was CD4+ or CD8+ T cells sorted from blood, taken in a trial of the OX40 agonist ivuxolimab. This clonotype originated in an adult with an advanced solid tumor such as melanoma, head and neck, liver or kidney cancer. The chain recombines TRBV5-8 with TRBJ1-1; no reliable D call. The CDR3 DNA follows: TGTGCCAGCACCCGCCGGACTGAAGCTTTCTTT. Translation: CASTRRTEAFF.